This note documents a single TCR beta chain sequence. The data were taken from a study of shared clonotypes between healthy human individuals. Looked up from germline, CDR1 is KGHSH and CDR2 is LQKENI. The CDR3 is 15 residues long. The V gene end was trimmed by 5 bases and the J gene end by 3 bases; junction bases not matched to a gene: 7. Sequenced by immunoSEQ multiplex PCR; TCRdb stores in-frame clones only, minus some. The profile shows about 2.5 million clones, 80% to 95% of them singletons. The chain uses TRBV18 and TRBJ1-5, with TRBD1 matching over 7 bases. Sequencing used naive CD4+ T cells from PBMCs. Subset noted: CD45RA+ positively selected. This clonotype was sampled from a man between 18 and 35 years old in good health. Some clones in this sample may be carry-over from other donors' samples. DNA for the CDR3: TGTGCCAGCTCATCCCGGGACAGTTCCAATCAGCCCCAGCATTTT. This gives the protein CASSSRDSSNQPQHF.